These 10 T cell receptor beta chains share one sample of origin, sequenced in a study of blood T cell repertoires in COVID-19. Sequencing used immunoSEQ multiplex PCR; TCRdb keeps in-frame clones, though not all of them. The sample holds approximately 44,000 clones; around four fifths are singletons and the top ten take roughly 5%. Material for sequencing was peripheral blood. The receptors derive from a human donor in a cohort sampled during active COVID-19.

The chain carries TRBV7-2 and TRBJ2-3; D not certain. Trimming pared 5 bases from V and 3 bases from J, leaving 3 bases between. Germline assignment: CDR1 SGHTA and CDR2 FQGNSA. This CDR3 has 11 residues. The CDR3 spells CASSATDTQYF. CDR3 sequence (DNA): TGTGCCAGCAGCGCGACAGATACGCAGTATTTT.

By share, this clone counts as large. The chain is built from TRBV7-8 and TRBJ2-1, with 12 bases lining up with TRBD2. Germline values: CDR1 SGHVS, CDR2 FQNEAQ. J gave up 9 bases and V 0 bases, and 9 bases lay outside the gene matches. This CDR3 region has 17 residues. CDR3 sequence (DNA): TGTGCCAGCAGCTTAGCCCCGGCTAGCGGGGGGGTCGGTGAGCAGTTCTTC. It is translated as CASSLAPASGGVGEQFF.

This clone showed up just once. The chain links TRBV11-2 to TRBJ1-4; 10 bases match TRBD1. The CDR3 contains 16 residues. V was pared by 8 bases and J by 0 bases, with 6 bases of the junction left unmatched. Germline V gene data show CDR1 as SGHAT and CDR2 as FQNNGV. The CDR3 region is CASGFGTGATNEKLFF. The CDR3, as DNA: TGTGCCAGCGGATTTGGGACAGGGGCAACTAATGAAAAACTGTTTTTT.

The rearrangement joins TRBV18 to TRBJ2-5; the D is unclear. Germline V gene lookup returns CDR1 KGHSH and CDR2 LQKENI. CDR3 length: 14 amino acids. Trimming pared 4 bases from V and 4 bases from J, leaving 13 bases between. CDR3: CASSQLPPPETQYF. DNA for the CDR3: TGTGCCAGCTCACAACTTCCCCCCCCAGAGACCCAGTACTTC.

The CDR3: CSASGKETQYF. Written as DNA, the CDR3 is TGCAGTGCTAGCGGGAAAGAGACCCAGTACTTC. J is TRBJ2-5 and V is TRBV20-1, with a tentative D call TRBD2 (5 bases). There are 11 residues in the CDR3. Between the trimmed V and J ends, which lost 3 bases and 3 bases, there was a span of 5 bases. Per germline, CDR1 DFQATT and CDR2 SNEGSKA (reference sequence).

The chain employs TRBV30 and TRBJ1-1, with D uncertain. CDR1 and CDR2 (germline): GTSNPN, SVGIG (reference sequence). The CDR3 totals 13 residues. V lost 3 bases to trimming and J lost 0 bases, with 8 bases between them. The CDR3 sequence: CAWSRGLNTEAFF. In DNA, the CDR3 is TGTGCCTGGAGCAGAGGCTTGAACACTGAAGCTTTCTTT.

In DNA form, the CDR3 reads TGCGCCAGCAGCCAAGGGGGGCAGGGCCAAGTATGGGGGCACACTGAAGCTTTCTTT. The encoded protein is CASSQGGQGQVWGHTEAFF. The V gene is TRBV4-1, the J gene TRBJ1-1, with TRBD1 as a possible D gene (6 bases). V lost 1 base to trimming and J lost 3 bases, with 24 bases between them. This CDR3 has 19 amino acids. The germline CDR1 and CDR2 sequences are MGHRA and YSYEKL.

Only a few counts were recorded for this clone. The rearrangement uses TRBV6-5 and TRBJ2-1; 9 bases match TRBD2. The CDR3 spans 14 residues. V dropped 8 bases and J dropped 8; count of bases not matched to a gene: 10. Germline V gene sequence: CDR1 MNHEY, CDR2 SVGAGI. CDR3 in DNA: TGTGCCAGCGGGCTAGCGGGGCGTAAGGATGAGCAGTTCTTC. Its protein is CASGLAGRKDEQFF.

This chain connects TRBV11-2 to TRBJ2-7; 13 positions match TRBD2. This CDR3 region has 17 residues. Germline V gene data show CDR1 as SGHAT and CDR2 as FQNNGV. The junction had 5 bases not matched to a gene; V was cut back by 0 bases and J by 3 bases. The CDR3 protein is CASSLDSLAGGLYEQYF. CDR3 DNA sequence: TGTGCCAGCAGCTTAGATTCACTAGCGGGGGGGCTCTACGAGCAGTACTTC.

V is TRBV24-1 and J is TRBJ2-7; 12 bases are a match to TRBD1. J lost 6 bases, V lost 5 bases, and 7 bases had no gene match. This CDR3 contains 15 residues. CDR1 and CDR2 (germline): KGHDR, SFDVKD. In DNA form, the CDR3 reads TGTGCCACCAGTGGGGCCGGGACAGGGGGCGGCGAGCAGTACTTC. Translation: CATSGAGTGGGEQYF.